Each of the 29 T cell receptor beta chains below was sequenced from the same sample in a study of beta chain features in type 1 diabetes. Of the isolated RNA, all was reverse transcribed, and so the sequenced material was expressed TCRB transcripts. Only in-frame clones appear in the TCRdb table, and some are missing; sequencing was by immunoSEQ multiplex PCR. The table lists 250,000 or so clones, less than 35% of them singletons. Sequenced sample: central memory CD4+ T cells from blood. These TCRs come from a man aged 25 to 40 in good health.

This clone was picked up a small number of times. V usage is TRBV18 and J usage is TRBJ2-2, with no clear D. The length of the CDR3 is 14 residues. V was clipped by 5 bases and J by 5 bases, with 12 bases between them. Germline values: CDR1 KGHSH, CDR2 LQKENI. This CDR3 is CASSKFSGTGELFF. CDR3 in DNA: TGTGCCAGCTCAAAATTCTCTGGAACCGGGGAGCTGTTTTTT.

The V gene is TRBV5-1, the J gene TRBJ2-7, with D unclear. Germline-derived CDR1 and CDR2 are SGHRS and YFSETQ. The CDR3 has 11 residues. V lost 4 bases and J 3 bases, leaving 5 bases between the germline ends. This chain's CDR3 is CASSTGYEQYF. The CDR3 coding sequence is TGCGCCAGCAGCACGGGCTACGAGCAGTACTTC.

The V gene is TRBV6-5, the J gene TRBJ1-5; D uncertain. V was shortened by 6 bases and J by 3 bases, with 12 bases between the two germline ends. The CDR3 length is 14 residues. Germline CDR1 reads MNHEY; CDR2 reads SVGAGI. CDR3: CASSRPGSNQPQHF. The DNA of the CDR3 is TGTGCCAGCAGCAGACCAGGCTCCAATCAGCCCCAGCATTTT.

This clone turned up a few times. This chain links TRBV5-1 with TRBJ2-1; D is unclear. The length of the CDR3 is 14 residues. Trimming took off 2 bases at V and 6 bases at J, with 12 bases between the two ends. Germline-derived CDR1 and CDR2 are SGHRS and YFSETQ. In DNA, the CDR3 is TGCGCCAGCAGCTTCTCCCAGGAGTCCAATGAGCAGTTCTTC. It translates to CASSFSQESNEQFF. Drawing the rest from reference TRBV5-1 and TRBJ2-1, the complete variable domain is KAGVTQTPRYLIKTRGQQVTLSCSPISGHRSVSWYQQTPGQGLQFLFEYFSETQRNKGNFPGRFSGRQFSNSRSEMNVSTLELGDSALYLCASSFSQESNEQFFGPGTRLTVL.

The chain links TRBV29-1 to TRBJ1-3; D gene ambiguous. The CDR3 loop spans 12 amino acids. V was pared by 3 bases and J by 2 bases, with 5 bases between. CDR1 is SQVTM, CDR2 ANQGSEA, per germline. The CDR3 spells CSVDGAGNTIYF. The CDR3 nucleotides read TGCAGCGTTGACGGAGCTGGAAACACCATATATTTT.

In DNA, the CDR3 is TGTGCCAGCAGCTGGCCGTCTGGCACAGATACGCAGTATTTT. It yields the protein CASSWPSGTDTQYF. The chain is built from TRBV5-6 and TRBJ2-3; no clear D gene. Trimming took 3 bases from V and 1 from J, leaving 9 bases between them. Germline-derived CDR1 and CDR2 are SGHDT and YYEEEE. The CDR3 runs to 14 residues.

The J gene is TRBJ1-1, the V gene TRBV7-2; a weak D match, TRBD1 (6 bases). The ends were cut back, 2 bases at V and 7 bases at J, with 14 bases in the middle. The germline gives CDR1 SGHTA, CDR2 FQGNSA. This CDR3 region has 14 residues. In DNA, the CDR3 is TGTGCCAGCAGCTTATTTCAGGGGCGGGGTGAAGCTTTCTTT. Translating it yields CASSLFQGRGEAFF.

This clone was seen a single time. The rearrangement joins TRBV4-1 to TRBJ2-1; D perhaps matches TRBD2 (6 bases). V lost 4 bases and J 5 bases, leaving 15 bases between the germline ends. This CDR3 region has 15 residues. Germline CDR1 MGHRA, CDR2 YSYEKL. CDR3 in amino acids: CASSPRGGIDNEQFF. The CDR3 nucleotides read TGCGCCAGCAGCCCGCGGGGCGGGATAGACAATGAGCAGTTCTTC.

The DNA for the CDR3 is TGTGCCAGCAGCCCGCCGGGGGGCCACGGGAATGAGCAGTTCTTC. Protein sequence: CASSPPGGHGNEQFF. The rearrangement uses TRBV6-6 and TRBJ2-1; D is perhaps TRBD2 (7 bases). Germline V gives CDR1 MNHNY, CDR2 SVGAGI (reference sequence). Between the trimmed V and J ends, which lost 6 bases and 7 bases, there was a span of 19 bases. This CDR3 spans 15 amino acids.

The chain combines TRBV7-2 with TRBJ2-7; D call uncertain. The CDR3 runs to 15 residues. Trimming pared 0 bases from V and 3 bases from J, leaving 12 bases between. Germline-derived CDR1 and CDR2 are SGHTA and FQGNSA. In DNA form, the CDR3 reads TGTGCCAGCAGCTTAGCAGTCTATCATATCTACGAGCAGTACTTC. This sequence encodes CASSLAVYHIYEQYF.

A remark on this clone: Different DNA sequences within this sample yield the same CDR3. The rearrangement links TRBV30 to TRBJ1-1; 8 positions match TRBD1. The CDR3 sequence is 15 residues long. In germline, CDR1 is GTSNPN, CDR2 SVGIG (reference sequence). The ends lost 2 bases at V and 2 bases at J; junction bases unmatched: 7. CDR3 in amino acids: CAWSPLGQGNTEAFF. CDR3 DNA sequence: TGTGCCTGGAGTCCTCTCGGACAGGGAAACACTGAAGCTTTCTTT.

The gene calls are TRBV9 and TRBJ1-6; tentatively, D is TRBD1 (5 bases). The germline CDR1 and CDR2 sequences are SGDLS and YYNGEE. With 4 bases removed from V and 9 bases from J, the gap between germline ends came to 17 bases. The CDR3 runs to 15 residues. The CDR3 spells CASSPRAGVGSPLHF. In DNA form, the CDR3 reads TGTGCCAGCAGCCCCCGGGCGGGGGTGGGTTCACCCCTCCACTTT.

This chain connects TRBV19 to TRBJ2-3; D unclear. Germline V gene lookup returns CDR1 LNHDA and CDR2 SQIVND (reference sequence). Trimming shortened V by 3 bases and J by 3 bases, and 7 bases separated the two germline ends. The CDR3 has 13 amino acids. CDR3 residues: CASSIQATDTQYF. The DNA of the CDR3 is TGTGCCAGTAGTATCCAGGCTACAGATACGCAGTATTTT.

V gene TRBV11-2 combines with J gene TRBJ2-7, with 11 bases fitting TRBD2. Germline lookup yields CDR1 SGHAT and CDR2 FQNNGV. This CDR3 contains 14 residues. J lost 5 bases, V lost 0 bases, and 0 bases had no gene match. The CDR3 region is CASSLEGLADEQYF. The CDR3 nucleotides read TGTGCCAGCAGCTTAGAGGGACTAGCGGACGAGCAGTACTTC.

The J gene is TRBJ2-5, the V gene TRBV5-6; TRBD1 matches 8 bases. The ends lost 5 bases at V and 2 bases at J; junction bases unmatched: 5. Germline V gene sequence: CDR1 SGHDT, CDR2 YYEEEE. This CDR3 is built from 14 residues. The CDR3 DNA is TGTGCCAGCAGACATGACAGGGGTCAAGAGACCCAGTACTTC. Translated, it gives CASRHDRGQETQYF.

This clone was seen a handful of times. J is TRBJ1-1 and V is TRBV19, with 7 bases fitting TRBD1. Unmatched junction bases numbered 5, after V lost 4 bases and J lost 0 bases. The CDR3 sequence is 15 residues long. Germline V CDR1 and CDR2: LNHDA, SQIVND (reference sequence). The CDR3 nucleotides read TGTGCCAGTAGTACCCAGGACAGGATGAACACTGAAGCTTTCTTT. Translating gives CASSTQDRMNTEAFF.

This clone was seen only a few times. J is TRBJ2-3 and V is TRBV19; 7 bases agree with TRBD1. This CDR3 comprises 14 residues. V trimming: 4 bases; J trimming: 6 bases; junction bases outside the gene matches: 7. CDR1 is LNHDA and CDR2 is SQIVND in the germline V gene (reference sequence). The CDR3 nucleotides are TGTGCCAGTAGTAAAGGACAGGCGGCGGATACGCAGTATTTT. Protein sequence: CASSKGQAADTQYF.

J is TRBJ2-1 and V is TRBV2; D remains ambiguous. This CDR3 contains 12 residues. The germline CDR1 and CDR2 sequences are SNHLY and FYNNEI. V lost 6 bases and J lost 5, with 8 bases in between. The CDR3 region is CASRGDNNEQFF. CDR3 coding DNA: TGTGCCAGCAGGGGCGATAACAATGAGCAGTTCTTC.

The sample holds many counts of this clone. The chain employs TRBV7-6 and TRBJ2-6; no clear D gene. V dropped 5 bases and J dropped 8 bases, with 13 bases sitting between them. The CDR3 is made up of 14 amino acids. In germline, CDR1 is SGHVS, CDR2 FNYEAQ. The CDR3 sequence: CASSPETHTNVLTF. CDR3 DNA: TGTGCCAGCAGCCCCGAGACCCATACCAACGTCCTGACTTTC.

In the case of this clone: The sample contains more than one DNA sequence encoding this CDR3. The gene calls are TRBV5-1 and TRBJ2-3, with D perhaps assigned TRBD1 or TRBD2 (6 bases each). The CDR3 consists of 16 residues. V was pared by 4 bases and J by 0 bases, with 15 bases between. Germline assignment: CDR1 SGHRS and CDR2 YFSETQ. The CDR3 loop reads CASSLGGLASTDTQYF. CDR3 DNA sequence: TGCGCCAGCAGCCTGGGGGGCCTAGCGAGCACAGATACGCAGTATTTT.

The chain has TRBV19 and TRBJ2-7, with D possibly called TRBD1 or TRBD2 (7 bases each). The V gene's germline CDR1 is LNHDA and CDR2 SQIVND (reference sequence). There are 15 residues in the CDR3. V was clipped by 3 bases and J by 6 bases, with 18 bases between them. The CDR3 DNA sequence: TGTGCCAGTAGTATCCAGGCAGGGAGGGGGCTCGAGCAGTACTTC. Residues: CASSIQAGRGLEQYF.

The chain employs TRBV7-9 and TRBJ2-1; D ambiguous. V was pared by 3 bases and J by 5 bases, with 8 bases between. The CDR3 is 13 amino acids. Germline CDR1 SEHNR, CDR2 FQNEAQ (reference sequence). In DNA, the CDR3 is TGTGCCAGCAGCTTCGTCGCGGACAATGAGCAGTTCTTC. Its protein product is CASSFVADNEQFF.

V usage is TRBV10-3 and J usage is TRBJ1-6, with D tentatively TRBD1 (6 bases). The CDR3 is made up of 15 amino acids. Germline V CDR1 and CDR2: ENHRY, SYGVKD. Trimming pared 2 bases from V and 7 bases from J, leaving 12 bases between. The chain's CDR3 is CAISEAWGGNSPLHF. The CDR3 DNA reads as TGTGCCATCAGTGAGGCGTGGGGGGGCAATTCACCCCTCCACTTT.

This clone was recorded a few times. This sequence joins TRBV30 and TRBJ1-1; D remains ambiguous. CDR1 GTSNPN and CDR2 SVGIG come from the germline V gene (reference sequence). This CDR3 region has 13 residues. The V end was cut by 2 bases, the J end by 0 bases, with 7 bases between. The DNA for the CDR3 is TGTGCCTGGAGTCCCTACATGAACACTGAAGCTTTCTTT. Translating gives CAWSPYMNTEAFF.

The table lists this clone with a few counts. The CDR3 nucleotides are TGTGCCAGCAGCTCCCGTAGTAGCGGGAGAGTTGGAACCCAGTACTTC. This sequence encodes CASSSRSSGRVGTQYF. V and J are TRBV7-2 and TRBJ2-5; TRBD2 aligns across 9 bases. This CDR3 comprises 16 residues. V shed 4 bases and J 8 bases; nucleotides not matched to a gene: 14. The germline CDR1 and CDR2 sequences are SGHTA and FQGNSA.

This clone was detected a few times. The chain recombines TRBV29-1 with TRBJ2-4; D is uncertain. V lost 4 bases, J lost 0 bases, and 16 bases lay in between. The CDR3 contains 16 residues. Germline-derived CDR1 and CDR2 are SQVTM and ANQGSEA. The CDR3 protein is CSVVFLSSIAKNIQYF. The DNA of the CDR3 is TGCAGCGTTGTTTTTCTGTCATCTATAGCCAAAAACATTCAGTACTTC.

This clone was counted a few times. The chain employs TRBV10-2 and TRBJ2-1; 7 bases are shared with TRBD2. V was pared by 5 bases and J by 9 bases, with 13 bases of the junction left unmatched. Germline lookup yields CDR1 WSHSY and CDR2 SAAADI. The CDR3 has 15 amino acids. The CDR3 DNA reads TGCGCCAGCAGTAGGGTGCGGGAGCGACTCGGTGAGCAGTTCTTC. The encoded protein is CASSRVRERLGEQFF.

This clone appeared a few times. The CDR3 protein is CASSLSLPTGELFF. In nucleotides, the CDR3 is TGTGCCAGCAGCTTATCTCTCCCCACCGGGGAGCTGTTTTTT. V and J are TRBV11-2 and TRBJ2-2; D unresolved. V lost 2 bases, J lost 4 bases, and 8 bases lay in between. The V gene's germline CDR1 is SGHAT and CDR2 FQNNGV. The CDR3 extends over 14 amino acids.

This chain joins TRBV11-2 and TRBJ2-3, with D possibly being TRBD1 (6 bases). Germline assignment: CDR1 SGHAT and CDR2 FQNNGV. V shed 5 bases and J shed 1 base, with 16 bases lying between them. The CDR3 is 16 residues long. The CDR3 DNA reads as TGTGCCAGCAGCCCAATCGGGACACGCGGCACAGATACGCAGTATTTT. Its protein is CASSPIGTRGTDTQYF.